The entry below describes one T cell receptor beta chain. Its specificity is not known. CDR3 length: 13 amino acids. V was shortened by 1 base and J by 0 bases, with 7 bases between the two germline ends. Germline loops: CDR1 SQVTM, CDR2 ANQGSEA. This record comes from a study of cytomegalovirus exposure and HLA in healthy donors. PCR employed 60 Vbeta and 13 Jbeta primers. Only in-frame clones appear in the TCRdb table, and some are missing; sequencing was by immunoSEQ multiplex PCR. The sample lists roughly 150,000 clones; roughly 80% were seen once. General observations from the study: Later analysis demonstrated an association between a missense DCLRE1C variant and TCR beta V- and J-gene trimming. The study designated roughly 150 TCR beta chains cytomegalovirus-associated. It was in a later analysis that TCR association rates were seen to vary by HLA locus, highest for DRB1 and lowest for HLA-C.

The rearrangement joins TRBV29-1 to TRBJ2-7; D is ambiguous. The sequencing sample was made of PBMCs. This TCR was recovered from a male donor in good health and CMV-seronegative. The CDR3 protein is CSVEGQYSYEQYF. Written as DNA, the CDR3 is TGCAGCGTTGAAGGGCAGTACTCCTACGAGCAGTACTTC.